This entry describes one TCR beta chain. What this receptor recognizes is not known. The input lacks base qualities; no much larger clone sits a single base away. The trial excluded patients who had a history of autoimmune disease or who were on systemic immunosuppression. Peripheral blood for TCR sequencing was collected from all dose cohorts at baseline, on cycle 4 day 1, and on cycle 7 day 1. Samples were obtained from an open-label, multicenter, first-in-human phase I dose-escalation trial of ivuxolimab. The trial enrolled adults with locally advanced or metastatic head and neck squamous cell, hepatocellular, melanoma or renal cell carcinoma. Before TCR sequencing, CD4+ and CD8+ T cells were separately sorted from peripheral blood. Taken from the germline V gene, the CDR1 and CDR2 loops are SGHVS and FQNEAQ. The CDR3 covers 15 residues, taking in both the cysteine and the phenylalanine. Only CDR3 DNA is held: 45 bases, read in frame from base 1.

This sample was taken from a study of OX40 agonist ivuxolimab in advanced cancers. Some background on the complete study: Ivuxolimab was a fully human IgG2 agonistic monoclonal antibody targeting the costimulatory receptor OX40 (CD134). Intravenous ivuxolimab was administered to patients every 2 weeks at six dose levels: 0.01, 0.1, 0.3, 1.5, 3 and 10 mg/kg. Partial responses occurred in three dose-escalation patients: two with cutaneous melanoma and one with hepatocellular carcinoma. Patients were allowed to have had prior anti-PD-1, anti-PD-L1 or anti-CTLA-4 therapy, and approximately 40% of the dose-escalation patients had been treated with checkpoint inhibitors. In the dose-escalation cohort, 82.7% of patients were male, and the mean age was about 55 years, with a range of about 23 to 90. The point of sequencing TCRbeta in the periphery was to test whether ivuxolimab changed TCR sequence diversity and drove clonal T-cell expansion. The monotherapy dose-escalation portion (N of about 57 patients) of the phase I ivuxolimab trial is reported in the paper. Of the approximately 50 patients in dose escalation, around 19 had hepatocellular carcinoma, some 15 had melanoma, 9 had renal cell carcinoma and 9 had head and neck cancer.

For sequencing of the TCRbeta CDR3 region, genomic DNA was extracted from the sorted cells. The immunoSEQ Assay was used to sequence the TCRbeta CDR3 regions. In its TCRdb copy, this immuneACCESS table keeps in-frame sequences only and misses some clones. Where compared with another copy, unresolved V genes explain less than half of these, and the others have no known cause. The sample includes about 67,000 clones, with approximately 80% observed a single time. The ten largest clones take up around 8.2% of the sample. General findings and caveats noted by the study authors: At doses of 0.1 to 3.0 mg/kg, clonal expansion of both CD4+ and CD8+ T cells in blood was seen between baseline and week 6. After ivuxolimab, expanded clones were on average more numerous among CD8+ T cells than among CD4+ T cells. Low levels of normalized T-cell clonal expansion were also seen in some nonresponding patients. In the 0.1-3.0 mg/kg groups, partial responders had among the lowest normalized peripheral clonal expansion, particularly in CD8+ T cells. Which antigens the clonally expanded peripheral T cells were specific for was not determined.

This chain joins TRBV7-8 to TRBJ2-5, with TRBD1 matching 8 junction bases. Gene TRBJ2-7 matches the end of the DNA better, so the J call may be wrong. The sample consisted of CD4+ or CD8+ T cells sorted from blood, taken in a trial of the OX40 agonist ivuxolimab. This sequence was found in an adult with an advanced solid tumor such as melanoma, head and neck, liver or kidney cancer. The CDR3 reads CASSLGTGISYEQYF. The nucleotide sequence is TGTGCCAGCAGCTTAGGGACAGGGATCTCCTACGAGCAGTACTTC.